Presented here are 28 T cell receptor beta chains from one specimen sequenced in a study of technical replicates of blood from several donors. Produced via immunoSEQ multiplex PCR; TCRdb's table is partial and in-frame only. The table shows around 80,000 clones, with approximately 90% occurring only once. Sequenced input: T cells isolated from PBMCs. These receptors were collected from a human donor in good health.

V and J are TRBV9 and TRBJ2-6; 10 nucleotides align to TRBD1. The CDR3 runs 17 residues. Germline lookup yields CDR1 SGDLS and CDR2 YYNGEE. J was trimmed by 4 bases and V by 4 bases; bases with no gene match: 8. Here the CDR3 reads CASSPRQGALGANVLTF. Written as DNA, the CDR3 is TGTGCCAGCAGCCCTCGACAGGGGGCGCTCGGGGCCAACGTCCTGACTTTC.

V is TRBV10-3 and J is TRBJ2-1; 8 bases fit TRBD2. From germline, CDR1 is ENHRY and CDR2 SYGVKD. CDR3 length: 14 residues. J lost 9 bases, V lost 4 bases, and 8 bases had no gene match. For the CDR3, the DNA is TGTGCCATCAGTGGAGCGGGAGTGGTCGGTGAGCAGTTCTTC. As protein: CAISGAGVVGEQFF.

The V call is TRBV11-3, the J call TRBJ1-6; D may be TRBD1 (6 bases). Between the trimmed V and J ends, which lost 5 bases and 8 bases, there was a span of 10 bases. Per the germline V gene, CDR1 is SGHNT and CDR2 is YENEEA. The CDR3 is made up of 13 amino acids. The DNA for the CDR3 is TGTGCCAGCAGCCTACACAGGGATTCACCCCTCCACTTT. Its translation is CASSLHRDSPLHF.

The chain uses TRBV29-1 and TRBJ2-7; possibly TRBD1 for D (5 bases). V was cut by 6 bases and J by 2 bases, with 23 bases left in between. The CDR3 is 16 residues long. CDR1 SQVTM and CDR2 ANQGSEA come from the germline V gene. The CDR3 bases are TGCAGCGTGGAGTACAAGGGGCATGAAGACGCCTACGAGCAGTACTTC. Translating it yields CSVEYKGHEDAYEQYF.

The chain couples TRBV27 to TRBJ2-5, with TRBD2 matching 13 bases. V lost 4 bases to trimming and J lost 9 bases; unmatched junction nucleotides: 14. CDR1 and CDR2 (germline): MNHEY, SMNVEV (reference sequence). The CDR3 sequence is 17 residues long. The CDR3 DNA is TGTGCCAGCAGTTCAACCGGACTAGCGGGGGTACTCTGGGCCCAGTACTTC. Protein: CASSSTGLAGVLWAQYF.

The chain has TRBV14 and TRBJ2-2; D is possibly TRBD1 (5 bases). The CDR3 has 14 residues. Germline V CDR1 and CDR2: SGHDN, FVKESK. Between the trimmed V and J ends, which lost 1 base and 6 bases, there was a span of 9 bases. Here the CDR3 reads CASSQARDPGELFF. Here the CDR3 DNA reads TGTGCCAGCAGCCAAGCCAGGGATCCCGGGGAGCTGTTTTTT.

The V gene is TRBV30, the J gene TRBJ2-1; D possibly corresponds to TRBD2 (7 bases). The CDR3 runs 14 residues. The germline V gene encodes CDR1 GTSNPN and CDR2 SVGIG (reference sequence). V was trimmed by 7 bases and J by 3 bases, leaving 16 bases between them. The CDR3 loop reads CAYNSGGFYNEQFF. The CDR3 DNA reads TGTGCCTATAACTCGGGGGGCTTCTACAATGAGCAGTTCTTC. The variable domain in full, with the rest retrieved from reference TRBV30 and TRBJ2-1, is SQTIHQWPATLVQPVGSPLSLECTVEGTSNPNLYWYRQAAGRGLQLLFYSVGIGQISSEVPQNLSASRPQDRQFILSSKKLLLSDSGFYLCAYNSGGFYNEQFFGPGTRLTVL.

The chain joins TRBV13 to TRBJ2-6; tentative D call: TRBD2 (6 bases). Trimming shortened V by 4 bases and J by 2 bases, and 9 bases separated the two germline ends. This CDR3 has 15 amino acids. The germline CDR1 and CDR2 sequences are PRHDT and FYEKMQ (reference sequence). CDR3 in amino acids: CASSSAGTGANVLTF. As DNA, the CDR3 is TGTGCCAGCAGCTCTGCGGGGACTGGGGCCAACGTCCTGACTTTC.

The chain employs TRBV13 and TRBJ2-5, with TRBD1 matching over 10 bases. This CDR3 spans 17 amino acids. The germline gives CDR1 PRHDT, CDR2 FYEKMQ (reference sequence). V dropped 0 bases and J dropped 5; count of bases not matched to a gene: 9. The CDR3, as DNA: TGTGCCAGCAGCTTAGGCCGGGACAGGGGAGGATGGGAGACCCAGTACTTC. The encoded protein is CASSLGRDRGGWETQYF. Based on the CDR3 plus reference TRBV13 and TRBJ2-5, the full variable domain is AAGVIQSPRHLIKEKRETATLKCYPIPRHDTVYWYQQGPGQDPQFLISFYEKMQSDKGSIPDRFSAQQFSDYHSELNMSSLELGDSALYFCASSLGRDRGGWETQYFGPGTRLLVL.

This rearrangement joins TRBV5-6 to TRBJ2-2; D is perhaps TRBD2 (5 bases). CDR1 SGHDT and CDR2 YYEEEE come from the germline V gene. V was shortened by 0 bases and J by 5 bases, with 11 bases between the two germline ends. The CDR3 is 15 amino acids. The CDR3 coding sequence is TGTGCCAGCAGCTTGGGCGGGTATCGAACCGGGGAGCTGTTTTTT. As protein: CASSLGGYRTGELFF.

The chain carries TRBV27 and TRBJ2-5; TRBD1 matches at 11 bases. Germline V gene sequence: CDR1 MNHEY, CDR2 SMNVEV (reference sequence). The CDR3 consists of 16 residues. V lost 4 bases, J lost 7 bases, and 11 bases stayed unmatched. Here the CDR3 reads CASSSPWTGGVGTQYF. DNA for the CDR3: TGTGCCAGCAGTTCCCCCTGGACAGGGGGCGTCGGGACCCAGTACTTC.

The chain combines TRBV19 with TRBJ1-5; 8 bases are a match to TRBD1. There are 14 residues in the CDR3. V lost 4 bases to trimming and J lost 7 bases; unmatched junction nucleotides: 6. The germline V gene has CDR1 LNHDA and CDR2 SQIVND (reference sequence). The CDR3, as DNA: TGTGCCAGTAGTACAGGACAGGGTAGGCAGCCCCAGCATTTT. Translated: CASSTGQGRQPQHF.

The chain combines TRBV5-1 with TRBJ2-7, with D possibly matching TRBD1 (5 bases). V was cut by 0 bases and J by 2 bases, with 15 bases left in between. The germline V gene encodes CDR1 SGHRS and CDR2 YFSETQ. The CDR3 totals 16 residues. CDR3 DNA: TGCGCCAGCAGCTTGGCCCAGGCAGGGCAGGCCTACGAGCAGTACTTC. It encodes CASSLAQAGQAYEQYF.

The chain combines TRBV28 with TRBJ2-1, with 12 bases identical to TRBD2. V shed 8 bases and J 9 bases; nucleotides not matched to a gene: 8. Germline CDR1 MDHEN, CDR2 SYDVKM. CDR3 length: 14 amino acids. CDR3 amino acids: CASSRLAGVPEQFF. The CDR3 region has the DNA TGTGCCAGCTCTAGACTAGCGGGAGTTCCTGAGCAGTTCTTC.

The V call is TRBV27, the J call TRBJ2-2; TRBD1 is a possible D gene (5 bases). CDR3 length: 14 amino acids. Trimming stripped 3 bases from V and 5 bases from J, with 10 bases between. Germline V CDR1 and CDR2: MNHEY, SMNVEV (reference sequence). CDR3: CASSLAGQTGELFF. CDR3 nucleotides: TGTGCCAGCAGTTTGGCAGGGCAGACCGGGGAGCTGTTTTTT.

V usage is TRBV4-2 and J usage is TRBJ2-7; 7 bases map to TRBD1. The CDR3 length is 14 residues. With V trimmed by 4 bases and J by 0 bases, 3 bases remained unmatched. Germline values: CDR1 LGHNA, CDR2 YNFKEQ. The CDR3 loop reads CASSPWDSSYEQYF. CDR3 sequence (DNA): TGTGCCAGCAGCCCCTGGGACAGCTCCTACGAGCAGTACTTC.

The J gene is TRBJ2-7, the V gene TRBV27; no reliable D call. The CDR3 extends over 14 amino acids. Germline CDR1 and CDR2: MNHEY and SMNVEV (reference sequence). V lost 2 bases, J lost 2 bases, and 10 bases lay in between. CDR3 sequence: CASSLGLPTYEQYF. The CDR3 DNA follows: TGTGCCAGCAGTTTAGGGCTCCCGACCTACGAGCAGTACTTC.

The gene calls are TRBV6-6 and TRBJ2-7; 9 bases are shared with TRBD1. The CDR3 loop spans 14 amino acids. After removal of 6 bases from V and 4 bases from J, the junction contained 7 bases not matched to a gene. The V gene's germline CDR1 is MNHNY and CDR2 SVGAGI (reference sequence). CDR3 nucleotides: TGTGCCAGCAGACCATCGGGACAGGGATACGAGCAGTACTTC. Residues: CASRPSGQGYEQYF.

This chain uses TRBV4-3 with TRBJ1-3, with D uncertain. CDR1 and CDR2 (germline): LGHNA, YSLEER. V was shortened by 1 base and J by 1 base, with 11 bases between the two germline ends. CDR3 length equals 16 residues. The CDR3 DNA reads as TGCGCCAGCAGCCAAGGGGCTTTTGGATCTGGAAACACCATATATTTT. This sequence encodes CASSQGAFGSGNTIYF.

The CDR3 DNA sequence: TGTGCCTGGACACCGGGACAGGGCGCTACTGAAGCTTTCTTT. Translation: CAWTPGQGATEAFF. The V call is TRBV30, the J call TRBJ1-1, with 9 nucleotides matching TRBD1. The V segment lost 4 bases and the J segment 5 bases; nucleotides outside the gene matches: 8. Germline CDR1 and CDR2: GTSNPN and SVGIG (reference sequence). This CDR3 comprises 14 residues. Full variable domain (remainder filled in from reference TRBV30 and TRBJ1-1): SQTIHQWPATLVQPVGSPLSLECTVEGTSNPNLYWYRQAAGRGLQLLFYSVGIGQISSEVPQNLSASRPQDRQFILSSKKLLLSDSGFYLCAWTPGQGATEAFFGQGTRLTVV.

The chain links TRBV29-1 to TRBJ2-7; TRBD2 matches 7 bases. V trimming: 4 bases; J trimming: 2 bases; junction bases outside the gene matches: 8. CDR1 and CDR2 from the germline V gene are SQVTM and ANQGSEA. The CDR3 extends over 14 amino acids. The CDR3 sequence is CSVGAASGAYEQYF. DNA for the CDR3: TGCAGCGTTGGGGCCGCTAGCGGAGCCTACGAGCAGTACTTC.

V usage is TRBV7-2 and J usage is TRBJ2-5; possible D gene TRBD2, 6 bases. The CDR3 length is 16 residues. V was trimmed by 2 bases and J by 1 base, leaving 14 bases between them. Germline CDR1 reads SGHTA; CDR2 reads FQGNSA. The CDR3 spells CASSLYRESLQETQYF. For the CDR3, the DNA is TGTGCCAGCAGCTTATATCGGGAGTCACTCCAAGAGACCCAGTACTTC.

The chain is built from TRBV30 and TRBJ2-7, with D hard to call. Germline V lookup: CDR1 GTSNPN, CDR2 SVGIG (reference sequence). V lost 6 bases to trimming and J lost 0 bases, with 3 bases between them. The CDR3 covers 10 residues. The CDR3 DNA sequence: TGTGCCTGTAGCTCCTACGAGCAGTACTTC. Protein sequence: CACSSYEQYF.

The gene calls are TRBV7-8 and TRBJ1-2, with D maybe TRBD1 (6 bases). Germline CDR1 is SGHVS and CDR2 is FQNEAQ. Trimming took 1 base from V and 2 from J, leaving 17 bases between them. The length of the CDR3 is 17 residues. For the CDR3, the DNA is TGTGCCAGCAGCTTAGTGCTACAGGGAGTTGTAAACTATGGCTACACCTTC. This sequence encodes CASSLVLQGVVNYGYTF.

The V gene is TRBV4-1, the J gene TRBJ2-3; D is undetermined. Germline CDR1 MGHRA, CDR2 YSYEKL. V lost 4 bases to trimming and J lost 2 bases, with 10 bases between them. The CDR3 totals 14 residues. As DNA, the CDR3 is TGCGCCAGCAGCCGGGCCCTGTTCACAGATACGCAGTATTTT. This gives the protein CASSRALFTDTQYF.

For this clone: One end of the junction is discordant with germline, which a read error may explain. CDR3: CASSLRFQASGANVLTF. The CDR3 nucleotides read TGTGCTAGCAGCTTAAGGTTTCAGGCCTCTGGGGCCAACGTCCTGACTTTC. The chain joins TRBV7-7 to TRBJ2-6; D gene unclear. The CDR3 has 17 residues. Germline loops: CDR1 SSHAT, CDR2 FNYEAQ (reference sequence).

The chain combines TRBV30 with TRBJ2-7, with TRBD2 matching over 10 bases. Per the germline V gene, CDR1 is GTSNPN and CDR2 is SVGIG (reference sequence). CDR3 length equals 14 residues. V lost 5 bases to trimming and J lost 6 bases; unmatched junction nucleotides: 10. The CDR3 nucleotides are TGTGCCTGGGCCGCGGGCCTAGCGGGGGTCGAGCAGTACTTC. Translating gives CAWAAGLAGVEQYF.

V and J are TRBV19 and TRBJ2-1, with D possibly TRBD1 on 6 matching bases. Germline loops: CDR1 LNHDA, CDR2 SQIVND (reference sequence). V was pared by 9 bases and J by 6 bases, with 15 bases between. The CDR3 has 13 residues. In DNA, the CDR3 is TGTGCCAGCCGAACCCAGGGGCTCAATGAGCAGTTCTTC. It specifies CASRTQGLNEQFF.